These T cell receptor beta chains were read from a single sample in a study of regulatory T cells in long-lasting Graves disease. TCRdb recomputed calls from the multiplex PCR reads with MiXCR, one row per CDR3 protein. The profile covers 350,000 to 450,000 distinct CDR3 sequences, with roughly 25% appearing a single time and approximately 28% taken by the ten largest. Sequenced material: peripheral blood mononuclear cells (PBMCs), taken when the disease was refractory, from a patient treated with antithyroid drugs. The receptors originated from a woman between 40 and 50 years old with Graves disease. The CDR3 runs from the conserved cysteine through the conserved F or W. D genes are given only for firm matches. A row's size may be missing; if present it is once, few, many or a size class.

size	V	J	D	DNA	CDR3
many	TRBV6-1	TRBJ1-4	NA	TGTGCCAGCAGCCCAGGGTATTTTCGTGAAAAACTGTTTTTT	CASSPGYFREKLFF
few	TRBV7-9	TRBJ2-7	TRBD1	TGTGCCAGCAGCTTAGGACAGGGAAAGGAAGTAGAGCAGTACTTC	CASSLGQGKEVEQYF
few	TRBV4-1	TRBJ2-7	NA	TGCGCCAGCAGCGCCCGGGACTCCACCTACGAGCAGTACTTC	CASSARDSTYEQYF
NA	TRBV28	TRBJ1-1	NA	TGTGCCAGCACCAGACTAGGGAACACTGAAGCTTTCTTT	CASTRLGNTEAFF
few	TRBV10-3	TRBJ1-6	NA	TGTGCCATCAGTGAGCTTAATAATTCACCCCTCCACTTT	CAISELNNSPLHF
NA	TRBV2	TRBJ2-7	TRBD2	TGTGCCAGCAGCCAAGCCGGGACTAGCGGGAAATTTTCCTACGAGCAGTACTTC	CASSQAGTSGKFSYEQYF
NA	TRBV19	TRBJ1-1	NA	TGTGCCAGTAGCATTCATAGGGGGACAACTGAAGCTTTCTTT	CASSIHRGTTEAFF
many	TRBV20-1	TRBJ1-2	NA	TGCAGTGCTAGATCGCTCCCTCTCTTC	CSARSLPLF
NA	TRBV4-1	TRBJ2-2	TRBD2	TGCGCCAGCAGCCCAGGACTAGCGGGAGCCTTCGGGGAGCTGTTTTTT	CASSPGLAGAFGELFF
few	TRBV10-3	TRBJ2-2	TRBD2	TGTGCCATCAAAACGGGACTAGCGGGATCGGGCGGGGAGCTGTTTTTT	CAIKTGLAGSGGELFF